The 8 T cell receptor beta chains below come from one sample, sequenced in a study of T cell repertoires in cytomegalovirus infection. These TCRs' antigens remain unknown. TCRdb redid the calling of the reads with MiXCR, one entry per CDR3 protein. The top ten hold over 12% of the sample, which has hundreds of thousands of distinct CDR3 sequences, around 29% seen once. The sequences come from cultured CD8+ T cells from PBMCs, collected from culture after CMV antigen stimulation. The receptors shown here come from a human donor in good health (CMV status not recorded). Some clones in this sample may be carry-over from other donors' samples.

CDR3 nucleotide sequence: TGTGCCAGCAGTGAGGGGGGACAGTCTGAAGCTTTCTTT. It encodes CASSEGGQSEAFF. The chain recombines TRBV25-1 with TRBJ1-1; 7 nucleotides match TRBD1. V was pared by 3 bases and J by 6 bases, with 4 bases of the junction left unmatched. Germline CDR1 reads MGHDK; CDR2 reads SYGVNS. The CDR3 length is 13 residues. The full variable domain, with the rest looked up from reference TRBV25-1 and TRBJ1-1, is EADIYQTPRYLVIGTGKKITLECSQTMGHDKMYWYQQDPGMELHLIHYSYGVNSTEKGDLSSESTVSRIRTEHFPLTLESARPSHTSQYLCASSEGGQSEAFFGQGTRLTVV.

Only a few counts were recorded for this clonotype. The rearrangement joins TRBV7-9 to TRBJ2-7; 7 bases line up with TRBD2. From germline, CDR1 is SEHNR and CDR2 FQNEAQ (reference sequence). The CDR3 has 14 amino acids. V shed 5 bases and J 4 bases; nucleotides not matched to a gene: 8. The CDR3 coding sequence is TGTGCCAGCAGCCCCTGGGACTACCGTTACGAGCAGTACTTC. It yields the protein CASSPWDYRYEQYF.

The CDR3 region is CASSSYGVRMPYEQYV. The CDR3 DNA reads as TGTGCCAGCAGTTCCTATGGGGTAAGAATGCCCTACGAGCAGTACGTC. This chain links TRBV28 with TRBJ2-7, with D hard to call. Germline V gene lookup returns CDR1 MDHEN and CDR2 SYDVKM. Trimming took 4 bases from V and 2 from J, leaving 18 bases between them. This CDR3 region has 16 residues.

This clonotype occurred a few times. A much larger clone differs from this one at a single base, so this may be a read error. The chain joins TRBV6-5 to TRBJ2-1; D possibly corresponds to TRBD1 (5 bases). This CDR3 has 13 amino acids. V lost 0 bases to trimming and J lost 7 bases, with 7 bases between them. Germline CDR1 and CDR2: MNHEY and SVGAGI. CDR3 nucleotide sequence: TGTGCCAGCAGTTACTCGCAGGGTAATGAGCAGTTCTTC. It specifies CASSYSQGNEQFF.

There are many counts of this clonotype. The chain has TRBV7-8 and TRBJ2-1, with 7 bases that match TRBD1. The germline V gene encodes CDR1 SGHVS and CDR2 FQNEAQ. The CDR3 has 15 residues. J lost 4 bases, V lost 8 bases, and 11 bases had no gene match. CDR3 sequence (DNA): TGTGCCAGCTTAGAAGGGGGCCCCACATACAATGAGCAGTTCTTC. This codes for CASLEGGPTYNEQFF. Based on the CDR3 plus reference TRBV7-8 and TRBJ2-1, the full variable domain is GAGVSQSPRYKVAKRGQDVALRCDPISGHVSLFWYQQALGQGPEFLTYFQNEAQLDKSGLPSDRFFAERPEGSVSTLKIQRTQQEDSAVYLCASLEGGPTYNEQFFGPGTRLTVL.

The chain is built from TRBV5-1 and TRBJ2-3; the match to TRBD1 covers 10 bases. CDR1 and CDR2 (germline): SGHRS, YFSETQ. J lost 1 base, V lost 4 bases, and 6 bases had no gene match. This CDR3 has 16 residues. The CDR3 bases are TGCGCCAGCAGCCCCGGGGACAGGGGTCGCACAGATACGCAGTATTTT. Translation: CASSPGDRGRTDTQYF.

The chain is built from TRBV20-1 and TRBJ2-2; a possible D gene is TRBD2 (6 bases). V lost 1 base, J lost 0 bases, and 18 bases lay in between. This CDR3 region has 18 residues. Germline V CDR1 and CDR2: DFQATT, SNEGSKA (reference sequence). DNA of the CDR3: TGCAGTGCTAGAGGTCCGGGGGAGACAATCGCGAACACCGGGGAGCTGTTTTTT. Protein: CSARGPGETIANTGELFF.

J is TRBJ2-5 and V is TRBV5-4; unclear D gene. The length of the CDR3 is 13 residues. CDR1 is SGHNT and CDR2 is YYREEE in the germline V gene (reference sequence). Trimming took 4 bases from V and 4 from J, leaving 11 bases between them. CDR3 amino acids: CASSLQPLETQYF. The CDR3 nucleotides are TGTGCCAGCAGCCTGCAGCCCCTAGAGACCCAGTACTTC. Full variable domain (missing parts from reference TRBV5-4 and TRBJ2-5): ETGVTQSPTHLIKTRGQQVTLRCSSQSGHNTVSWYQQALGQGPQFIFQYYREEENGRGNFPPRFSGLQFPNYSSELNVNALELDDSALYLCASSLQPLETQYFGPGTRLLVL.